The present T cell receptor beta chain was sequenced within a study of brain T cells in children with intractable seizures (dated by TCRdb to the early 2020s). The study in broad terms: Resected brain tissue from about 50 pediatric epilepsy surgery cases was initially screened for immune gene transcripts with a NanoString immunology panel. Most of the 12 selected surgery cases also had pre-surgery blood sequenced, which left four cases with brain tissue only.

The time point label here, explained by the study, means: resected brain tissue, or blood drawn just prior to surgery. The surgery cases with the highest brain T cell transcript signatures were chosen for TCR beta chain sequencing of brain tissue, and also of blood when blood was available. Prior to surgery, the patients had been treated with at least one anti-epileptic drug. TCR-sequenced patients were children with drug-resistant epilepsy due to tuberous sclerosis complex, focal cortical dysplasia, Rasmussen encephalitis or hemimegalencephaly. Blood was drawn right before the epilepsy surgery. Bulk genomic DNA was isolated from unsorted brain tissue and whole blood using the Monarch genomic DNA purification kit. The V end loses 8 bases and the J end loses 0 bases, and a stretch of 17 bases separates them. From a lookup of the germline V gene, CDR1 and CDR2 are MNHEY and SVGAGI. From the cysteine up to the phenylalanine, the CDR3 has a length of 16 residues. Only the CDR3 DNA is retained, 48 bases long and in frame from the first base.

Comment on this clone: Its antigen has not been determined. No base-level quality is on record; no much larger clone is a single base apart.

Paper-wide results and their limitations: The patients' HCMV serostatus was not known, and viral specificity was inferred solely from CDR3 sequence similarity. Because sequencing depth differed between pre- and post-surgery blood, the absence of clones from the pre-surgery sample may reflect undersampling.

The immunoSEQ assay was used to generate TCR beta chain sequences from genomic DNA. For the original study's pipeline: CDR3 sequences that did not begin with the conserved framework cysteine at position 104 were removed by hand. To get clonality, the normalized Shannon's Diversity Index was subtracted from one, giving values from 0 (maximal diversity) to 1 (oligoclonal). Chi-squared comparison-of-proportions tests assessed whether the same CDR3 differed in frequency between samples, such as brain versus blood. Public clonotypes were identified by searching immuneACCESS, and similarity to known antiviral clonotypes was assessed with the VDJdb browser. The table comes from immuneACCESS by way of TCRdb, which keeps in-frame sequences with V and J called. Part of the clones is missing from these tables; in studies checked, under half for an unresolved V gene and the rest for unknown reasons. Clone size and V and J calls were adopted from that table, with D and trimming inferred from the DNA. This sample comprises 110,000 or so clones, 85% to 95% of them detected only once. The biggest ten clones account for 3.5% to 4.5% of the sample.

Material: peripheral blood, obtained at surgery. The chain was built from TRBV6-5 and TRBJ1-5, with a weak D call of TRBD1 (6 bases match). This TCR came from a boy less than two years old with hemimegalencephaly and intractable seizures. The CDR3 region has the sequence CASRSTGTNSNQPQHF. The DNA reads as follows: TGTGCCAGCCGTTCAACCGGGACAAATAGCAATCAGCCCCAGCATTTT.